These T cell receptor beta chains were read from a single sample in a study of blood T cell repertoires in COVID-19. The method was immunoSEQ multiplex PCR; TCRdb's version includes in-frame clones alone and lacks a portion of them. This repertoire shows about 180,000 clones, 80% to 90% found once; its top ten account for roughly 3%. The material sequenced was peripheral blood. These receptor sequences come from a man in his sixties with acute or convalescent COVID-19. The CDR3 runs from the conserved cysteine through the conserved F or W. Each record gives: J gene, V gene, D gene, clone size, CDR3 DNA, CDR3 protein. The D gene is left open where the match is weak. Where a row states a size, it is once, few, many or the class of an expanded clone; other rows omit it.

TRBJ2-1	TRBV11-3	-	-	TGTGCCAGCTCCATTAGCCAACACAATGAGCAGTTCTTC	CASSISQHNEQFF
TRBJ2-3	TRBV21-1	-	-	TGTGCCAGCAGCAAAGATTTAACCGGGACAAAAACGCAGTATTTT	CASSKDLTGTKTQYF
TRBJ2-1	TRBV6-5	TRBD1	-	TGTGCCAGCGGAGCCGGGACAGGGGTGTTCAATGAGCAGTTCTTC	CASGAGTGVFNEQFF
TRBJ2-7	TRBV28	-	once	TGTGCCAGCAGTGACTCTGGCTCCTACGAGCAGTACTTC	CASSDSGSYEQYF
TRBJ1-2	TRBV7-9	-	-	TGTGCCAGCAGCTTAGCGGGGACAAGACACTATGGCTACACCTTC	CASSLAGTRHYGYTF
TRBJ2-2	TRBV30	TRBD2	-	TGTGCCTGGGGGCTAGCGGGAGTAGGAACCGGGGAGCTGTTTTTT	CAWGLAGVGTGELFF
TRBJ1-5	TRBV30	-	-	TGTGCCTGGAGTGTGGAGACGAATCAGCCCCAGCATTTT	CAWSVETNQPQHF
TRBJ2-2	TRBV5-1	-	-	TGCGCCAGCAGCTTGCAGGGGTATTTTACCGGGGAGCTGTTTTTT	CASSLQGYFTGELFF
TRBJ2-7	TRBV2	-	-	TGTGCCAGCAGTGAAAGAGAGCCGGGCTCGGGGGAGCAGTACTTC	CASSEREPGSGEQYF
TRBJ1-1	TRBV28	-	-	TGTGCCAGCAGCCAGCGGGGGAGATACCTGAACACTGAAGCTTTCTTT	CASSQRGRYLNTEAFF
TRBJ2-1	TRBV6-4	TRBD2	-	TGTGCCAGCAGTGACATCGCGGGAGGGCCTTATGAGCAGTTCTTC	CASSDIAGGPYEQFF
TRBJ1-6	TRBV2	-	-	TGTGCCAGCAGTGTTCAAGGGGCCGGTAATTCACCCCTCCACTTT	CASSVQGAGNSPLHF
TRBJ1-3	TRBV9	TRBD1	few	TGTGCCAGCGACCCGGGACAGAGGTCAGGAAACACCATATATTTT	CASDPGQRSGNTIYF
TRBJ2-1	TRBV11-2	TRBD2	-	TGTGCCAGCAGCGCTAGGACTAGCGGGAGACCGGGGTACAATGAGCAGTTCTTC	CASSARTSGRPGYNEQFF
TRBJ2-2	TRBV12-3/TRBV12-4	-	-	TGTGCCAGCAGTTTAGCCCGCACCGGGGAGCTGTTTTTT	CASSLARTGELFF
TRBJ2-1	TRBV23-1	TRBD1	-	TGCGCCAGCAGTCCCAATGGGACAGGGGTTTCGGACAATGAGCAGTTCTTC	CASSPNGTGVSDNEQFF
TRBJ2-5	TRBV5-6	-	-	TGTGCCAGCAGCTTGGGGGCCAGGGGAGAGACCCAGTACTTC	CASSLGARGETQYF
TRBJ2-4	TRBV7-2	-	-	TGTGCCAGCAGCTTACAGGTAGCCAAAAACATTCAGTACTTC	CASSLQVAKNIQYF
TRBJ1-3	TRBV5-6	TRBD1	-	TGTGCCAGCACCTCCATCCCGGGACAGGGCTACTCTGGAAACACCATATATTTT	CASTSIPGQGYSGNTIYF
TRBJ2-2	TRBV6-2/TRBV6-3	-	few	TGTGCCAGCAGTTACGCAAGGACAGTCACCGGGGAGCTGTTTTTT	CASSYARTVTGELFF
TRBJ1-2	TRBV7-2	-	-	TGTGCCAGCACCGGACAGTTCTATGGCTACACCTTC	CASTGQFYGYTF
TRBJ2-1	TRBV7-6	-	once	TGTGCCAGCAGCTTAGACGGGGGGACACACAATGAGCAGTTCTTC	CASSLDGGTHNEQFF
TRBJ2-7	TRBV28	-	-	TGTGCCAGCAGTTTAACGGGTTACGAGCAGTACTTC	CASSLTGYEQYF
TRBJ2-7	TRBV28	TRBD1	few	TGTGCCAGCAGTTTGGACAGGGGAACCCGGGGGTACTTC	CASSLDRGTRGYF
TRBJ2-1	TRBV9	-	-	TGTGCCAGCAGCGTAAGCGGGCTCTCCTACAATGAGCAGTTCTTC	CASSVSGLSYNEQFF
TRBJ2-2	TRBV7-2	-	-	TGTGCCAGCAGCTTAGTCCCCCGGGGGACCGGGGAGCTGTTTTTT	CASSLVPRGTGELFF
TRBJ2-7	TRBV6-2/TRBV6-3	TRBD2	few	TGTGCCAGCAGCCAACGCGGGAGTAGCTCCTACGAGCAGTACTTC	CASSQRGSSSYEQYF
TRBJ2-1	TRBV6-1	-	-	TGTGCCAGCAGTTCTAGCGGGACAGGTGAGCAGTTCTTC	CASSSSGTGEQFF
TRBJ1-6	TRBV7-2	-	-	TGTGCCAGCAGCTTGATTAGCCAGTATAATTCACCCCTCCACTTT	CASSLISQYNSPLHF
TRBJ1-2	TRBV30	-	once	TGTGCCTGGCACCGGGACATTGGCTACACCTTC	CAWHRDIGYTF
TRBJ1-1	TRBV7-9	TRBD1	once	TGTGCCAGCAGCTTAGAAGGGACAGCTGCTGAAGCTTTCTTT	CASSLEGTAAEAFF
TRBJ2-3	TRBV7-9	TRBD1	-	TGTGCCAGCAGCTTGGGACAGGGGGCGCCGGGAGGGCCAGGAGATACGCAGTATTTT	CASSLGQGAPGGPGDTQYF
TRBJ1-2	TRBV6-5	-	-	TGTGCCAGCAGTTACTCGTTACGTGGAGGGAGTAATGGCTACACCTTC	CASSYSLRGGSNGYTF
TRBJ2-7	TRBV2	TRBD1	-	TGTGCCAGCAGCCTAAGACAGGGACCAACCTACGAGCAGTACTTC	CASSLRQGPTYEQYF
TRBJ2-5	TRBV28	-	once	TGTGCCAGCAGCGATCTAACAGGGTCGTACCAAGAGACCCAGTACTTC	CASSDLTGSYQETQYF
TRBJ2-1	TRBV9	TRBD2	-	TGTGCCAGCAGCGTAGGATCAGCGGGAGGCCATGAGCAGTTCTTC	CASSVGSAGGHEQFF
TRBJ1-4	TRBV5-4	TRBD1	-	TGTGCCAGCAGCTACCCGACAGGGGGTGATGAAAAACTGTTTTTT	CASSYPTGGDEKLFF
TRBJ1-1	TRBV25-1	TRBD1	-	TGTGCCAGCAGTGAGTCGAACAGGGGTTGGACTGAAGCTTTCTTT	CASSESNRGWTEAFF
TRBJ2-2	TRBV6-1	-	once	TGTGCCAGCAGTGAAGCCTCGAACACCGGGGAGCTGTTTTTT	CASSEASNTGELFF
TRBJ2-2	TRBV11-3	-	-	TGTGCCAGCAGCTTAGAAGGACGGTGGGGCTCACCGAACACCGGGGAGCTGTTTTTT	CASSLEGRWGSPNTGELFF
TRBJ2-7	TRBV6-5	TRBD1	-	TGTGCCAGACAGGGGACCGGCTACGAGCAGTACTTC	CARQGTGYEQYF
TRBJ2-1	TRBV28	-	once	TGTGCCAGCAGTACCGTCGGGGATGAGCAGTTCTTC	CASSTVGDEQFF
TRBJ2-1	TRBV20-1	TRBD2	-	TGCAGTCAAGCGGGAGGAGATGAGCAGTTCTTC	CSQAGGDEQFF
TRBJ2-5	TRBV6-5	-	-	TGTGCCAGCAGTTACTCTAGGGGGGGGAGAGAGACCCAGTACTTC	CASSYSRGGRETQYF
TRBJ1-4	TRBV7-9	TRBD1	-	TGTGCCAGCAGCTTAGCACAGGGGCAGGGGGAAAAACTGTTTTTT	CASSLAQGQGEKLFF
TRBJ1-1	TRBV9	-	-	TGTGCCAGCAGCGTAGGAGTAGGCGGGAACACTGAAGCTTTCTTT	CASSVGVGGNTEAFF
TRBJ2-7	TRBV15	TRBD1	-	TGTGCCACCAGCAGAGATCGCGACAGGGGGCGCAACGAGCAGTACTTC	CATSRDRDRGRNEQYF
TRBJ2-1	TRBV27	TRBD2	-	TGTGCCAGCAGTTCCGGGACTAGCGGGTTCTACAATGAGCAGTTCTTC	CASSSGTSGFYNEQFF
TRBJ1-3	TRBV19	TRBD1	-	TGTGCCAGTAGTGTCACATGGGACAGGGCTGACACCATATATTTT	CASSVTWDRADTIYF
TRBJ2-5	TRBV7-2	TRBD1	-	TGTGCCAGCAGTTACCCCGGGACAGGGGTTATGGAGACCCAGTACTTC	CASSYPGTGVMETQYF
TRBJ1-5	TRBV5-4	-	-	TGTGCCAGCACCACCCAGGGGAGCAATCAGCCCCAGCATTTT	CASTTQGSNQPQHF
TRBJ2-7	TRBV27	TRBD1	-	TGTGCCAGCAGTCCCCGACAGGGATACGAGCAGTACTTC	CASSPRQGYEQYF
TRBJ2-7	TRBV27	TRBD2	-	TGTGCCAGCAGTCGGTGGGGAAGACTAGCGGGAGGCTACGAGCAGTACTTC	CASSRWGRLAGGYEQYF